This TCR beta chain was obtained from a study of human T cells and chemical hapten exposure. General study results and limits: Expanded TCRs clustered into significantly more large CDR3 similarity groups than controls, the analysis revealed.

This clonotype was counted at least ten times. What it binds is not known. MiXCR was run by TCRdb on the RACE reads, yielding one entry per CDR3 protein. Among 150,000 or so distinct CDR3 sequences, roughly 15% were seen once, and the ten largest hold 1.5% to 2%. Time point indicated: patch test 1, 2 weeks after DPC sensitization. The treatment is: therapeutic diphenylcyclopropenone sensitization with weekly scalp DPC. Staff drew blood before applying each patch test. The CDR3 has 14 amino acids. V was cut by 0 bases and J by 3 bases, with 9 bases left in between. Per the germline V gene, CDR1 is DFQATT and CDR2 is SNEGSKA (reference sequence).

This receptor was identified in a woman in her 30s with alopecia areata. Some clones in this sample may be carry-over from other donors' samples. The chain joins TRBV20-1 to TRBJ1-5, with D maybe TRBD1 (6 bases). This material consisted of whole blood, taken in connection with sensitization to the hapten diphenylcyclopropenone (DPC). CDR3 sequence: CSAREGANNQPQHF. The CDR3 DNA sequence: TGCAGTGCTAGAGAGGGGGCAAACAATCAGCCCCAGCATTTT.